This T cell receptor beta chain comes out of a study of blood T cell repertoires in COVID-19. For the study at large: Material from acute and convalescent COVID-19 was sourced from the United States, Italy and Spain.

Original data processing: Reference gene primer amplification yielded estimated nucleated cell counts. Method: immunoSEQ multiplex PCR; TCRdb's copy keeps in-frame clones and lacks some. That table furnishes V, J and clone size, whereas the DNA furnished D and trimming. Among under 350,000 clones listed, around nine tenths were seen once. Per germline, CDR1 ENHRY and CDR2 SYGVKD. This CDR3 is 13 amino acids long. V was trimmed by 3 bases and J by 4 bases, leaving 9 bases between them. This chain uses TRBV10-3 with TRBJ1-1; a weak D match, TRBD1 (5 bases). The receptor was derived from a man aged 35 to 55 with acute or convalescent COVID-19. The sequencing sample was made of peripheral blood. The chain's CDR3 is CAISEGAFTEAFF. In DNA, the CDR3 is TGTGCCATCAGTGAAGGGGCATTCACTGAAGCTTTCTTT.